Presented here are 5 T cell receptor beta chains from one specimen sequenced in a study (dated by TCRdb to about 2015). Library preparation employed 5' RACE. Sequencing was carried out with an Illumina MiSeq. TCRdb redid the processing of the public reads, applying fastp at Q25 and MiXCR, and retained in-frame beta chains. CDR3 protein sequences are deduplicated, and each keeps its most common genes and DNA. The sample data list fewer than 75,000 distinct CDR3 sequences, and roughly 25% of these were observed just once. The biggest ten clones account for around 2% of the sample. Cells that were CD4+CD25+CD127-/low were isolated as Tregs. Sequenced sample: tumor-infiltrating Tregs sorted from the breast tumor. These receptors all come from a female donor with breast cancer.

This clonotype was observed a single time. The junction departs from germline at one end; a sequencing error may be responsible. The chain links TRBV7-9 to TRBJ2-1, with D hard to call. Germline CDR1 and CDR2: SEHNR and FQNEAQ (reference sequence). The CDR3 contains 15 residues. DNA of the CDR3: TGTGCCGGCAGCTTAGCTGGGGTTCGCTTCAATGAGCAGTTCTTC. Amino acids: CAGSLAGVRFNEQFF. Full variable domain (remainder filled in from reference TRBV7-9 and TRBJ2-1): DTGVSQNPRHKITKRGQNVTFRCDPISEHNRLYWYRQTLGQGPEFLTYFQNEAQLEKSRLLSDRFSAERPKGSFSTLEIQRTEQGDSAMYLCAGSLAGVRFNEQFFGPGTRLTVL.

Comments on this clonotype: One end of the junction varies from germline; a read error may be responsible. The CDR3 DNA is TGTGCCGGCAGCTGGAAGCGGGGCGGCGGGCAGCCCCAGCATTTT. Its protein is CAGSWKRGGGQPQHF. The chain links TRBV7-8 to TRBJ1-5, with D tentatively TRBD1 (5 bases). The CDR3 consists of 15 residues. Looked up from germline, CDR1 is SGHVS and CDR2 is FQNEAQ.

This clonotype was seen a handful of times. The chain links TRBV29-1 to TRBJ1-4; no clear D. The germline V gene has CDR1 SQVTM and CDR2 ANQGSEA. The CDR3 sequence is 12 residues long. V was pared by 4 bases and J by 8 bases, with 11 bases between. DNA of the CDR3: TGCAGCGTTGCTCCCAGTGGGGAAAAACTGTTTTTT. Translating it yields CSVAPSGEKLFF.

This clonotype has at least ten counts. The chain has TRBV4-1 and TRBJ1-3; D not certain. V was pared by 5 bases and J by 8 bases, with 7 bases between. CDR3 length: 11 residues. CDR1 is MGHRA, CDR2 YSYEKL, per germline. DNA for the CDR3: TGCGCCAGCAGCTTACGGGACACCATATATTTT. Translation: CASSLRDTIYF.

Here the CDR3 reads CATSASTGTGANVLTF. DNA for the CDR3: TGTGCCACCAGTGCCTCGACAGGGACTGGGGCCAACGTCCTGACTTTC. The J gene is TRBJ2-6, the V gene TRBV24-1; 7 nucleotides match TRBD1. Germline V gives CDR1 KGHDR, CDR2 SFDVKD. The CDR3 is made up of 16 amino acids. V trimming: 5 bases; J trimming: 2 bases; junction bases outside the gene matches: 5.